This T cell receptor (beta chain) was profiled in a study of vaccination and CD4 T cells after COVID-19. A remark on this clonotype: The antigen remains undetermined.

With the Oncomine TCR Beta short-read assay, DNA from cultured CD4+ T cells was sequenced. Genomic DNA was isolated from cultured CD4+ T cells. TCRdb re-derived calls from the PCR reads in MiXCR, one entry per CDR3 protein. This sample has tens of thousands of distinct CDR3 sequences, with under 40% found just once. Specified time point: late sampling 161 to 241 days after vaccination in a few convalescent patients. Treatment described: approximately nine-day PBMC culture with coronavirus spike peptide pools or control peptides (ViraFEST assay). Germline V gene lookup returns CDR1 ENHRY and CDR2 SYGVKD. The CDR3 sequence is 14 residues long. The V gene lost 0 bases and the J gene lost 3 bases, with 6 bases spanning the gap.

V is TRBV10-3 and J is TRBJ1-5, with D uncertain. The input for sequencing was CD4+ T cells from blood, cultured in vitro, taken about 7 months after SARS-CoV-2 vaccination. This TCR was recovered from a human donor who had recovered from COVID-19. The CDR3 DNA follows: TGTGCCATCAGTGAGTCTCAGCCCAATCAGCCCCAGCATTTT. It codes for CAISESQPNQPQHF.